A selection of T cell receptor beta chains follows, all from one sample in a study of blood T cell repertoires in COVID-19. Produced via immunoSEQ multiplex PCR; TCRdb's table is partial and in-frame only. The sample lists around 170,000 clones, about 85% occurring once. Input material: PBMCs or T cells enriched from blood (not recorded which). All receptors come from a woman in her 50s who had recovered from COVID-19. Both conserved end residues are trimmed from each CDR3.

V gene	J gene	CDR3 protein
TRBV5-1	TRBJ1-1	ASSLGTVNTEAF
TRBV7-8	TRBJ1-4	ASSPSSGDNEKLF
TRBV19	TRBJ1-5	ASKIQGQGGNSNQPQH
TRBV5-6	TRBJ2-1	ASSLDPREQF
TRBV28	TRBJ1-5	ASSPQGSGPQH
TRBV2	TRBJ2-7	ASSTTYEQY
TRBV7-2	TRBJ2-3	ASSLARAGGTDTQY
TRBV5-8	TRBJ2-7	ASSTRDRDEQY
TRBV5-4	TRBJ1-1	ASSSPSGGAF
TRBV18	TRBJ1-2	ASSPDRNGYT
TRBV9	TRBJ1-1	ASSVGTATEAF